This record covers a single TCR beta chain. Its cognate antigen is unknown. The germline V and J ends were trimmed by 4 bases and 4 bases, with 13 bases remaining between them. The CDR3 is made up of 14 amino acids. Germline assignment: CDR1 MNHNS and CDR2 SASEGT. This entry comes from a study of regulatory T cells in long-lasting Graves disease. As to time point: newly diagnosed GD, antithyroid drugs for less than 3 months. Researchers made the TCR library from RNA that was extracted from PBMCs. Relying on iRepertoire HTBI primers and Arm-PCR of CDR3 regions, the team built TCR beta libraries. TCRdb re-called the multiplex PCR reads through MiXCR, storing one row per CDR3 protein. The table lists under 400,000 distinct CDR3 sequences, over 15% of them singletons. Study outcomes and limitations: With persistent disease, TRBV28, TRBJ1-2 and TRBJ2-5 were the favored segments.

The same sample was also studied in work on T cells in Graves' hyperthyroidism and ophthalmopathy. From that study: HTBI primers were employed in a first-round RT-PCR of the TCR CDR3.

The sequencing here drew on peripheral blood mononuclear cells (PBMCs), taken at new diagnosis, from a patient treated with antithyroid drugs. This receptor was obtained from a man aged 40-49 years with Graves disease. V is TRBV6-1 and J is TRBJ1-2; D is perhaps TRBD1 (6 bases). For the CDR3, the DNA is TGTGCCAGCAGTGTTCAGGGGAAGAGCTATGGCTACACCTTC. Protein product: CASSVQGKSYGYTF.